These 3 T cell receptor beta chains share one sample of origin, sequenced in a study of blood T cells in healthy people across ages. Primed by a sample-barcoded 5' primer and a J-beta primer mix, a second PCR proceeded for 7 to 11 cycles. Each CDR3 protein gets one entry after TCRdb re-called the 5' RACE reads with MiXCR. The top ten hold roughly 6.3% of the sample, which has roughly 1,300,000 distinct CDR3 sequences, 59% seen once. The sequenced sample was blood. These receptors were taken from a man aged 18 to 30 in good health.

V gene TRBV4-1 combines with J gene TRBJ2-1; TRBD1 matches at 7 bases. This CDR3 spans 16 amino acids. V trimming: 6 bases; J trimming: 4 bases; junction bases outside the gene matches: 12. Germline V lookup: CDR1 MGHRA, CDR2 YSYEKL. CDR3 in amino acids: CASSFLTGAVYNEQFF. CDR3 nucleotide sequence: TGCGCCAGCAGTTTCCTTACAGGGGCGGTATACAATGAGCAGTTCTTC.

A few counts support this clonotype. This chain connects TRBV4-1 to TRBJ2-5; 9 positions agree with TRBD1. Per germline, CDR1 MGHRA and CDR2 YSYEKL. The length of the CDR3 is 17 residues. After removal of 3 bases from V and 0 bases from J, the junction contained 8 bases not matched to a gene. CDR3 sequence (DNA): TGCGCCAGCAGCCACCTCGGACAGGGGAAAGACCAAGAGACCCAGTACTTC. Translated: CASSHLGQGKDQETQYF.

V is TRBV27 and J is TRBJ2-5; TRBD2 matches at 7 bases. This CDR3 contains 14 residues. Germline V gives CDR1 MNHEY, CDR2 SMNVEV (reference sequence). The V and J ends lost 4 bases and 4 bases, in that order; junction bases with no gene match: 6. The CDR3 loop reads CASSSNGRRETQYF. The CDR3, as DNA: TGTGCCAGCAGTTCTAACGGGAGGCGAGAGACCCAGTACTTC.